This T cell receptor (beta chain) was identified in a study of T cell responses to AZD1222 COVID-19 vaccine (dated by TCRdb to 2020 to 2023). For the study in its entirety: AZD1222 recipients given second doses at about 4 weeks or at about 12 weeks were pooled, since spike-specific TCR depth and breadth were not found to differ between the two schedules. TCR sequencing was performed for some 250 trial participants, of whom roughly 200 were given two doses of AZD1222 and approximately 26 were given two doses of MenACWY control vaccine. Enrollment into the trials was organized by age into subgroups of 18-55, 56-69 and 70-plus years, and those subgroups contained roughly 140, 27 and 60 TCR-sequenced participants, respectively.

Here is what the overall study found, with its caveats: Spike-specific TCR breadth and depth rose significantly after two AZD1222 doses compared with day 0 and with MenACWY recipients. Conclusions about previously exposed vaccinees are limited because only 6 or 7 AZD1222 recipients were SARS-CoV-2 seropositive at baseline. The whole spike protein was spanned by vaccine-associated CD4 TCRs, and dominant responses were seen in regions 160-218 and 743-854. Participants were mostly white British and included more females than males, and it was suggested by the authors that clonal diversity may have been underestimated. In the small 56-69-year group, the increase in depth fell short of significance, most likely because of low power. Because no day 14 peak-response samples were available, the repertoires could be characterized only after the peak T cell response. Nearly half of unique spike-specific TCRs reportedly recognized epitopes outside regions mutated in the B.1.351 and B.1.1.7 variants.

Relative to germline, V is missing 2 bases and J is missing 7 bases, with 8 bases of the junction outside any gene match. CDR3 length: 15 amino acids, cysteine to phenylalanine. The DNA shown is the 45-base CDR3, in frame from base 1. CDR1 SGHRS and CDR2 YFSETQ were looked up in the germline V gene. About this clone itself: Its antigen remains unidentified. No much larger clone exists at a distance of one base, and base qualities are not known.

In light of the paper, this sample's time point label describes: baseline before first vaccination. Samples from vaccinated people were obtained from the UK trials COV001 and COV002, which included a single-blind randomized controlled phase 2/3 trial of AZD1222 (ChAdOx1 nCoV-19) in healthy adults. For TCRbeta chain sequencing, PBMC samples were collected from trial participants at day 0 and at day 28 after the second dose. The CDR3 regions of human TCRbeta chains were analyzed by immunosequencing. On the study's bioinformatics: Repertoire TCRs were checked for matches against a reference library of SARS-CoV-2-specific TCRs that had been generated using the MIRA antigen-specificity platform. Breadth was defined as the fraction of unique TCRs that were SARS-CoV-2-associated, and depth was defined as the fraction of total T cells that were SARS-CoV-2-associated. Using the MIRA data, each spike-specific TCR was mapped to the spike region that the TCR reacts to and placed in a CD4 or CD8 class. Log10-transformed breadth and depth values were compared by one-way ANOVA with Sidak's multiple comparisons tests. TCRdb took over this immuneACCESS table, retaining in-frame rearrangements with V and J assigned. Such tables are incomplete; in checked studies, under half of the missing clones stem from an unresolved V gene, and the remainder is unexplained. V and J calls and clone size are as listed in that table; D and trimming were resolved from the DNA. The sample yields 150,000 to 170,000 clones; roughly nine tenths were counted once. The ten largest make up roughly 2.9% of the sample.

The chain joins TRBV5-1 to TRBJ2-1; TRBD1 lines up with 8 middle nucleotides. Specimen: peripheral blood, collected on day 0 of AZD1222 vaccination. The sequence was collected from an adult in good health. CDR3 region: CASSFGQGRGNEQFF. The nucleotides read TGCGCCAGCAGCTTCGGACAGGGTAGGGGGAATGAGCAGTTCTTC.